This T cell receptor (beta chain) was documented in a study of T cells after yellow fever vaccination. The V end was cut by 2 bases, the J end by 12 bases, with 23 bases between. The germline V gene encodes CDR1 SGHAT and CDR2 FQNNGV. CDR3 size: 16 residues. This clonotype was seen a handful of times. Its antigen is as yet unknown. Template switching with 5'RACE generated the TCR cDNA and added a universal primer site and UMIs. TCRdb itself ran the 5' RACE reads through MiXCR, one entry per CDR3 protein. The table has hundreds of thousands of distinct CDR3 sequences, around 3.9% seen once. General study results and limits: Weaker overall, the secondary response nonetheless peaked faster (day 5 versus 15). After the booster, over 95% of CD4 and just over 85% of CD8 primary-response clones were re-detected.

The TCR sequence derives from a man younger than 30 who received the YFV17D yellow fever vaccine. The chain carries TRBV11-2 and TRBJ2-1, with unresolved D. Sequenced material: PBMCs, taken on the day of the yellow fever booster vaccination. The CDR3 coding sequence is TGTGCCAGCAGCTTAAGTTCGACACGGCTAGGTTTGAGGCAGTTCTTC. Protein product: CASSLSSTRLGLRQFF.